One and the same sample provided the 26 T cell receptor beta chains below, sequenced in a study of T cell repertoires in cytomegalovirus infection. TCRdb reanalysed the reads using MiXCR and keeps one entry per CDR3 protein. In the table there are some 99,000 distinct CDR3 sequences, around 29% of which are singletons. For these TCRs, the target antigens are not known. The sequenced sample was CD8+ T cells from cultured PBMCs, obtained from culture after CMV antigen stimulation. The receptors shown here come from a human donor in good health (CMV status not recorded). Some clones in this sample may be carry-over from other donors' samples.

V gene TRBV5-6 combines with J gene TRBJ1-1; TRBD1 matches at 7 bases. CDR3 length equals 14 residues. Trimming removed 4 bases from V and 4 bases from J; junction bases left unmatched: 7. In germline, CDR1 is SGHDT, CDR2 YYEEEE. This CDR3 is CASSPGAGGTEAFF. For the CDR3, the DNA is TGTGCCAGCAGCCCGGGGGCAGGGGGCACTGAAGCTTTCTTT.

This clonotype was seen only a few times. J is TRBJ1-4 and V is TRBV29-1; D ambiguous. The length of the CDR3 is 12 residues. V lost 4 bases and J 7 bases, leaving 10 bases between the germline ends. CDR1 SQVTM and CDR2 ANQGSEA come from the germline V gene. CDR3 protein: CSVADGFEKLFF. The DNA for the CDR3 is TGCAGCGTTGCAGACGGCTTTGAAAAACTGTTTTTT.

This clonotype was detected many times. The chain recombines TRBV7-6 with TRBJ2-1, with D maybe TRBD2 (6 bases). Germline CDR1 SGHVS, CDR2 FNYEAQ. The CDR3 spans 18 residues. The germline V and J ends were trimmed by 0 bases and 0 bases, with 15 bases remaining between them. CDR3 amino acids: CASSLAYGGVNSYNEQFF. The DNA of the CDR3 is TGTGCCAGCAGCTTAGCGTACGGCGGGGTAAACTCCTACAATGAGCAGTTCTTC. The full variable domain, rest sourced from reference TRBV7-6 and TRBJ2-1, is GAGVSQSPRYKVTKRGQDVALRCDPISGHVSLYWYRQALGQGPEFLTYFNYEAQQDKSGLPNDRFSAERPEGSISTLTIQRTEQRDSAMYRCASSLAYGGVNSYNEQFFGPGTRLTVL.

The rearrangement uses TRBV11-3 and TRBJ1-5, with D maybe TRBD1 (5 bases). Germline CDR1 reads SGHNT; CDR2 reads YENEEA. The V gene lost 8 bases and the J gene lost 2 bases, with 19 bases spanning the gap. CDR3 length: 16 amino acids. CDR3 DNA sequence: TGTGCCAGCCGAAAGGGGATCCTGGAAGGCAATCAGCCCCAGCATTTT. Protein: CASRKGILEGNQPQHF.

The J gene is TRBJ2-5, the V gene TRBV4-3; D may match TRBD1 or TRBD2 (7 bases each). The CDR3 is 13 amino acids. Germline-derived CDR1 and CDR2 are LGHNA and YSLEER. The V and J ends lost 4 bases and 10 bases respectively, with 16 bases between them. CDR3 sequence: CASSPGGQSLQYF. CDR3 nucleotides: TGCGCCAGCAGCCCGGGGGGACAGTCACTCCAGTACTTC.

This clonotype was seen more than once but under ten times. This chain uses TRBV5-1 with TRBJ1-5, with D perhaps TRBD1 (6 bases). Germline CDR1 and CDR2: SGHRS and YFSETQ. The CDR3 totals 14 residues. Trimming removed 3 bases at V and 4 bases at J, with 11 bases between. CDR3 region: CASSWGGANQPQHF. CDR3 bases: TGCGCCAGCAGCTGGGGGGGGGCAAATCAGCCCCAGCATTTT. Filled out from reference TRBV5-1 and TRBJ1-5, the complete variable domain reads KAGVTQTPRYLIKTRGQQVTLSCSPISGHRSVSWYQQTPGQGLQFLFEYFSETQRNKGNFPGRFSGRQFSNSRSEMNVSTLELGDSALYLCASSWGGANQPQHFGDGTRLSIL.

This clonotype was seen ten or more times. The chain employs TRBV7-8 and TRBJ1-2; 7 nucleotides line up with TRBD1. CDR3 size: 14 residues. CDR1 and CDR2 from the germline V gene are SGHVS and FQNEAQ. With V trimmed by 6 bases and J by 6 bases, 10 bases remained unmatched. For the CDR3, the DNA is TGTGCCAGCAGTCTTCGACAGGGTGTTCATGGCTACACCTTC. It codes for CASSLRQGVHGYTF.

J is TRBJ2-1 and V is TRBV10-3; D possibly corresponds to TRBD2 (5 bases). V dropped 11 bases and J dropped 1 base, with 18 bases sitting between them. This CDR3 spans 15 amino acids. The germline CDR1 and CDR2 sequences are ENHRY and SYGVKD. The CDR3 sequence is CAPRTGKTSYNEQFF. The CDR3 nucleotides are TGTGCCCCCAGGACGGGGAAGACGTCCTACAATGAGCAGTTCTTC.

The chain links TRBV19 to TRBJ1-2; D possibly corresponds to TRBD1 (6 bases). This CDR3 is built from 15 residues. Germline loops: CDR1 LNHDA, CDR2 SQIVND (reference sequence). V shed 3 bases and J shed 5 bases, with 16 bases lying between them. The CDR3 reads CASSIPDRFMYGYTF. Written as DNA, the CDR3 is TGTGCCAGTAGTATCCCAGACAGGTTCATGTATGGCTACACCTTC.

V and J are TRBV12-3 or TRBV12-4 and TRBJ2-7; D may be TRBD1 or TRBD2 (5 bases each). V was shortened by 6 bases and J by 4 bases, with 19 bases between the two germline ends. The CDR3 runs 15 residues. The CDR3 DNA is TGTGCCAGCAGCACCCTCGGCCCTGGGGGATACGAGCAGTACTTC. It encodes CASSTLGPGGYEQYF.

This clonotype was recorded many times. V gene TRBV9 combines with J gene TRBJ2-1, with D perhaps being TRBD1 or TRBD2 (5 bases each). V lost 1 base, J lost 4 bases, and 6 bases lay in between. This CDR3 region has 13 residues. Germline CDR1 is SGDLS and CDR2 is YYNGEE. This CDR3 is CASSVWGYNEQFF. DNA for the CDR3: TGTGCCAGCAGCGTATGGGGGTACAATGAGCAGTTCTTC.

This clonotype has only a few counts. The CDR3 sequence: CASSNSPYNEQFF. In DNA form, the CDR3 reads TGTGCCAGTAGTAACAGTCCCTACAATGAGCAGTTCTTC. The rearrangement uses TRBV19 and TRBJ2-1; D call uncertain. Germline-derived CDR1 and CDR2 are LNHDA and SQIVND (reference sequence). The CDR3 is 13 residues long. V lost 4 bases to trimming and J lost 2 bases, with 6 bases between them.

The chain couples TRBV7-9 to TRBJ1-1; D is unresolved. The V gene lost 3 bases and the J gene lost 0 bases, with 5 bases spanning the gap. The CDR3 contains 13 residues. Germline V CDR1 and CDR2: SEHNR, FQNEAQ (reference sequence). The CDR3 bases are TGTGCCAGCAGCTTCAACGTGAACACTGAAGCTTTCTTT. Its protein product is CASSFNVNTEAFF.

Only a few counts were recorded for this clonotype. The chain employs TRBV12-3 or TRBV12-4 and TRBJ1-5; no clear D. The CDR3 covers 15 residues. Trimming left V 5 bases short and J 0 bases short, with 11 bases between. CDR3 in amino acids: CASSSVPGSNQPQHF. In DNA form, the CDR3 reads TGTGCCAGCAGTAGTGTTCCGGGTAGCAATCAGCCCCAGCATTTT.

This clonotype has just a few counts. The rearrangement links TRBV12-3 or TRBV12-4 to TRBJ2-3; TRBD2 might be the D (5 bases). This CDR3 has 14 residues. Trimming took 6 bases from V and 14 from J, leaving 24 bases between them. The DNA for the CDR3 is TGTGCCAGCAGACTAGGATTCGGTGGTCTAGAATGGTATTTT. It yields the protein CASRLGFGGLEWYF.

This clonotype has more than one count but fewer than ten. CDR3 nucleotides: TGTGCCAGCAGTCTCCGGAGGGGTTATGAGCAGTTCTTC. Protein: CASSLRRGYEQFF. V and J are TRBV27 and TRBJ2-1; D might be TRBD2 (6 bases). Germline CDR1 and CDR2: MNHEY and SMNVEV (reference sequence). The CDR3 is 13 amino acids. V dropped 5 bases and J dropped 8 bases, with 13 bases sitting between them.

The J gene is TRBJ2-1, the V gene TRBV27, with TRBD1 as a possible D gene (6 bases). The CDR3 extends over 14 amino acids. Per the germline V gene, CDR1 is MNHEY and CDR2 is SMNVEV (reference sequence). V shed 5 bases and J shed 1 base, with 9 bases lying between them. CDR3 in amino acids: CASSLTGSYNEQFF. As DNA, the CDR3 is TGTGCCAGCAGTCTGACAGGATCCTACAATGAGCAGTTCTTC.

The chain employs TRBV5-6 and TRBJ1-2; 9 bases are shared with TRBD1. The CDR3 contains 17 residues. The ends lost 3 bases at V and 3 bases at J; junction bases unmatched: 12. Germline lookup yields CDR1 SGHDT and CDR2 YYEEEE. CDR3 bases: TGTGCCAGCAGCTCCCGACAGGGGGGAACTCCCCACTATGGCTACACCTTC. Translating gives CASSSRQGGTPHYGYTF. Looking up the rest from reference TRBV5-6 and TRBJ1-2 gives the full variable domain: DAGVTQSPTHLIKTRGQQVTLRCSPKSGHDTVSWYQQALGQGPQFIFQYYEEEERQRGNFPDRFSGHQFPNYSSELNVNALLLGDSALYLCASSSRQGGTPHYGYTFGSGTRLTVV.

This clonotype was counted a single time. The rearrangement uses TRBV7-4 and TRBJ2-1; 10 bases are shared with TRBD1. The CDR3 extends over 15 amino acids. V lost 5 bases and J lost 7; bases outside the gene matches: 8. Germline V gene sequence: CDR1 SGHVT, CDR2 SQSDAQ. CDR3 coding DNA: TGTGCCAGCAGCATAGAGGGACAGGGGCAAAATGAGCAGTTCTTC. Its protein product is CASSIEGQGQNEQFF.

The chain carries TRBV12-3 or TRBV12-4 and TRBJ2-3, with 11 bases lining up with TRBD1. This CDR3 has 15 amino acids. V lost 6 bases to trimming and J lost 3 bases; unmatched junction nucleotides: 5. The CDR3 DNA follows: TGTGCCAGCAGCCAAGGGACAGGGGGAACAGATACGCAGTATTTT. This encodes CASSQGTGGTDTQYF.

The chain has TRBV5-1 and TRBJ1-5; D perhaps matches TRBD1 (6 bases). The CDR3 is 16 residues long. Germline V gives CDR1 SGHRS, CDR2 YFSETQ. The V end lost 1 base, the J end lost 0 bases, and 11 bases lay between the germline ends. The chain's CDR3 is CASSLKGGYSNQPQHF. As DNA, the CDR3 is TGCGCCAGCAGCTTGAAGGGGGGATATAGCAATCAGCCCCAGCATTTT.

This clonotype has a handful of counts. The chain carries TRBV7-6 and TRBJ2-4, with 7 bases fitting TRBD1. The CDR3 covers 16 residues. The V and J ends lost 5 bases and 1 base, in that order; junction bases with no gene match: 8. Per the germline V gene, CDR1 is SGHVS and CDR2 is FNYEAQ. The CDR3 bases are TGTGCCAGCAGCCATAGACAGGGTGACGCCAAAAACATTCAGTACTTC. Its translation is CASSHRQGDAKNIQYF.

This clonotype was counted only a few times. This chain connects TRBV20-1 to TRBJ1-2; TRBD1 matches 10 bases. Germline trimming cut 6 bases from V and 8 bases from J; bases unmatched to any gene: 6. The V gene's germline CDR1 is DFQATT and CDR2 SNEGSKA (reference sequence). This CDR3 contains 12 residues. The CDR3 reads CSAFGTGDGYTF. The CDR3 bases are TGCAGTGCATTCGGGACAGGGGACGGCTACACCTTC.

The chain recombines TRBV14 with TRBJ2-1; TRBD2 aligns across 9 bases. CDR1 and CDR2 from the germline V gene are SGHDN and FVKESK. The trim removed 4 bases at V and 3 bases at J, leaving 19 bases unmatched. The CDR3 totals 20 residues. The CDR3 protein is CASSPRWTSEETDIYNEQFF. The CDR3 coding sequence is TGTGCCAGCAGCCCGAGATGGACTAGCGAAGAGACTGACATCTACAATGAGCAGTTCTTC.

The CDR3: CASSYGRGIEQYF. CDR3 DNA sequence: TGTGCCAGCAGTTACGGTAGGGGGATCGAGCAGTACTTC. The chain is built from TRBV27 and TRBJ2-7; D possibly corresponds to TRBD1 (6 bases). Germline V lookup: CDR1 MNHEY, CDR2 SMNVEV (reference sequence). This CDR3 has 13 residues. Trimming took off 4 bases at V and 6 bases at J, with 13 bases between the two ends.

This clonotype appeared once. J is TRBJ1-5 and V is TRBV4-1; D gene uncertain. V lost 0 bases and J 3 bases, leaving 9 bases between the germline ends. The V gene's germline CDR1 is MGHRA and CDR2 YSYEKL. The length of the CDR3 is 15 residues. Here the CDR3 reads CASSQETNNNQPQHF. As DNA, the CDR3 is TGCGCCAGCAGCCAAGAGACGAACAACAATCAGCCCCAGCATTTT.